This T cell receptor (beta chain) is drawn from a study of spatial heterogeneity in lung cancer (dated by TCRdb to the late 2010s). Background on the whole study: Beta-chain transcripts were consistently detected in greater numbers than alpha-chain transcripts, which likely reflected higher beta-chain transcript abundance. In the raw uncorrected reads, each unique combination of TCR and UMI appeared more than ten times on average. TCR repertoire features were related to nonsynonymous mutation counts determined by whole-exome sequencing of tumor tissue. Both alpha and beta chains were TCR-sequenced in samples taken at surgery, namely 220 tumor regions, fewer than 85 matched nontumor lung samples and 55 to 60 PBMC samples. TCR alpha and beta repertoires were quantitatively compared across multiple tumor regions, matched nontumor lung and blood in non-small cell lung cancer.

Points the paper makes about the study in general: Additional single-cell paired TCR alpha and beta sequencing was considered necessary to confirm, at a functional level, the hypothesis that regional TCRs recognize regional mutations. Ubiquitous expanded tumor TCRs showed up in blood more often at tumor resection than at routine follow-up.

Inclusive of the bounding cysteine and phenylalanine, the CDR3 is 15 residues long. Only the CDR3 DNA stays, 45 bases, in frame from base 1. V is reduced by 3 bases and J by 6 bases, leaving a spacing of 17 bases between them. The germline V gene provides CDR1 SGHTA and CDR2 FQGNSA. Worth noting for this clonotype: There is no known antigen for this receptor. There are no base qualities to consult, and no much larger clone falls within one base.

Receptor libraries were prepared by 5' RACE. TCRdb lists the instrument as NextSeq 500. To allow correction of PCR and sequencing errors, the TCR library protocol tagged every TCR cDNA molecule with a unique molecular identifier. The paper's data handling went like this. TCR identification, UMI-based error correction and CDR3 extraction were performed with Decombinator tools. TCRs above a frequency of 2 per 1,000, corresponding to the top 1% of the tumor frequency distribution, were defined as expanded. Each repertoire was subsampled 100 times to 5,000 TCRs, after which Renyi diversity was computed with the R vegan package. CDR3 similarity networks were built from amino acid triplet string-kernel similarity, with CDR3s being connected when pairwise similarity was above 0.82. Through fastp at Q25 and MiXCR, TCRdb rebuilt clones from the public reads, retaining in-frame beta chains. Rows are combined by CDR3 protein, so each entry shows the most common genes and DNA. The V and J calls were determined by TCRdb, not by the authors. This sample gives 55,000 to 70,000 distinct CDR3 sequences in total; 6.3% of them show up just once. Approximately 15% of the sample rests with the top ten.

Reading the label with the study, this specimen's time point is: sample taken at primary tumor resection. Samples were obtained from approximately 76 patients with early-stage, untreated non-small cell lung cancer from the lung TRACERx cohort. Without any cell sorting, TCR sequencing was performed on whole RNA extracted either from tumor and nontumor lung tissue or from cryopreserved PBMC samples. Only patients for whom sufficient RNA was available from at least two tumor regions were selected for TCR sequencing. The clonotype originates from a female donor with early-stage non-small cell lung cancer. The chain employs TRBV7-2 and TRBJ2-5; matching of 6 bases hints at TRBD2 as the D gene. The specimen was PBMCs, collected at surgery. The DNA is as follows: TGTGCCAGCAGCTTGAGTGGAGGGCGGGTAAAGACCCAGTACTTC. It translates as CASSLSGGRVKTQYF.